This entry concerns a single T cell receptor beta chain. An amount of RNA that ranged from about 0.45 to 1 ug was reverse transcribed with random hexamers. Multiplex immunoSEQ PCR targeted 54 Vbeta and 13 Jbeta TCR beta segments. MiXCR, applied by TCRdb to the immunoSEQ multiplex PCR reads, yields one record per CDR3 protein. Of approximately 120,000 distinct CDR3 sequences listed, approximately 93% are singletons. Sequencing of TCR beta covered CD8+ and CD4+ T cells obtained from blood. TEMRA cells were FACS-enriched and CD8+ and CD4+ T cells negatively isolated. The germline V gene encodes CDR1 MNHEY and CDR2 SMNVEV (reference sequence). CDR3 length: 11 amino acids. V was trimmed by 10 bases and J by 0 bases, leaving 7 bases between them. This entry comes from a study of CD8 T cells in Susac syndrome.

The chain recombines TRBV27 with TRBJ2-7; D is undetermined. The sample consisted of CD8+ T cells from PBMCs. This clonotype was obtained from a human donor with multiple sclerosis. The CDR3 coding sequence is TGTGCCACCCTCAGCTCCTACGAGCAGTACTTC. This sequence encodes CATLSSYEQYF.